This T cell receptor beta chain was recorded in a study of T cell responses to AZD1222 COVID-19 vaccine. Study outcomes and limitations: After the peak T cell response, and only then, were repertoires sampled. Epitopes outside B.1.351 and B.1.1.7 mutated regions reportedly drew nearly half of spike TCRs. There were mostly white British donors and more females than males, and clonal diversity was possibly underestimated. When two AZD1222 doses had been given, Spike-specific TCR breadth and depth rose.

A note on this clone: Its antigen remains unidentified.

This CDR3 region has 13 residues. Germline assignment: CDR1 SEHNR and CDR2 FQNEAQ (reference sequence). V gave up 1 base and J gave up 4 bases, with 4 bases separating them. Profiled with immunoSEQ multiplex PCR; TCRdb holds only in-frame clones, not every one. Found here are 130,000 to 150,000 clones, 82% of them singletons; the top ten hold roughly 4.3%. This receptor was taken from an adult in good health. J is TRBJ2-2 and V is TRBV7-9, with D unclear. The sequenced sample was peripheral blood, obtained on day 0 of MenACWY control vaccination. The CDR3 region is CASSLEPTGELFF. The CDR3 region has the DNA TGTGCCAGCAGCTTAGAACCCACCGGGGAGCTGTTTTTT.